Listed here are 16 T cell receptor beta chains from one sample, sequenced in a study of blood T cell repertoires in COVID-19. Method: immunoSEQ multiplex PCR; TCRdb's copy keeps in-frame clones and lacks some. The data contain 230,000 or so clones, roughly four fifths of them singletons. The sample taken for sequencing was peripheral blood. The receptors here all came from an elderly woman with COVID-19, enrolled during active disease.

This clone was recorded once. The genes are TRBV5-1 and TRBJ1-4; 8 bases fit TRBD1. This CDR3 region has 13 residues. Germline V gives CDR1 SGHRS, CDR2 YFSETQ. Trimming at V came to 4 bases and at J to 8 bases, leaving 4 bases not matched to a gene. The DNA of the CDR3 is TGCGCCAGCAGCAGGACAGGGTCGGAAAAACTGTTTTTT. Its translation: CASSRTGSEKLFF.

This clone was found once. The genes are TRBV24-1 and TRBJ2-3; TRBD1 agrees at 10 bases. From germline, CDR1 is KGHDR and CDR2 SFDVKD. This CDR3 spans 14 amino acids. V was pared by 9 bases and J by 3 bases, with 5 bases of the junction left unmatched. The CDR3 DNA reads as TGTGCCACCGCCGGGACAGGGGAAACAGATACGCAGTATTTT. Residues: CATAGTGETDTQYF.

V is TRBV3-1 (or the pseudogene TRBV3-2) and J is TRBJ1-1; D is ambiguous. The V and J ends lost 8 bases and 0 bases respectively, with 13 bases between them. This CDR3 is built from 14 residues. In germline, CDR1 is LGHDT, CDR2 YNNKEL (reference sequence). As DNA, the CDR3 is TGTGCCAGCCGGCAGCGATACGTGAACACTGAAGCTTTCTTT. The encoded protein is CASRQRYVNTEAFF.

The chain is built from TRBV5-4 and TRBJ1-5; the D is unclear. Germline V CDR1 and CDR2: SGHNT, YYREEE (reference sequence). This CDR3 is 15 amino acids long. Deletions cut 4 bases from V and 2 bases from J, with 13 bases between. The CDR3 here is CASSPGPTGNQPQHF. The CDR3 coding sequence is TGTGCCAGCAGCCCCGGCCCGACTGGCAATCAGCCCCAGCATTTT.

A remark on this clone: Other DNA sequences within the sample encode an identical CDR3. The chain employs TRBV28 and TRBJ1-4; tentatively, D is TRBD1 (5 bases). The CDR3 runs 16 residues. Deletions cut 3 bases from V and 3 bases from J, with 14 bases between. Germline CDR1 reads MDHEN; CDR2 reads SYDVKM. For the CDR3, the DNA is TGTGCCAGCAGTTTGGGAGGGCTGGGGGCTAATGAAAAACTGTTTTTT. Amino acid sequence: CASSLGGLGANEKLFF.

J is TRBJ2-3 and V is TRBV28; TRBD2 matches at 7 bases. CDR3 size: 13 residues. From germline, CDR1 is MDHEN and CDR2 SYDVKM. V lost 2 bases and J lost 10; bases outside the gene matches: 6. This chain's CDR3 is CASSLQGGLAQYF. CDR3 sequence (DNA): TGTGCCAGCAGTTTACAGGGAGGGCTCGCGCAGTATTTT.

The chain recombines TRBV9 with TRBJ2-2; 9 bases are a match to TRBD1. V lost 3 bases and J lost 3; bases outside the gene matches: 3. CDR1 SGDLS and CDR2 YYNGEE come from the germline V gene. The length of the CDR3 is 15 residues. Here the CDR3 DNA reads TGTGCCAGCAGCGCGGGGGACAGGGACACCGGGGAGCTGTTTTTT. Translated: CASSAGDRDTGELFF.

V is TRBV30 and J is TRBJ2-2, with D maybe TRBD2 (5 bases). Trimming took 4 bases from V and 0 from J, leaving 9 bases between them. Germline V lookup: CDR1 GTSNPN, CDR2 SVGIG (reference sequence). CDR3 length: 14 residues. In nucleotides, the CDR3 is TGTGCCTGGAAAGAGGGCCCGAACACCGGGGAGCTGTTTTTT. It translates to CAWKEGPNTGELFF.

The genes are TRBV20-1 and TRBJ2-2; 9 bases are a match to TRBD2. Trimming removed 3 bases from V and 3 bases from J; junction bases left unmatched: 5. CDR1 and CDR2 (germline): DFQATT, SNEGSKA (reference sequence). This CDR3 has 15 amino acids. CDR3 amino acids: CSASAGGSDTGELFF. Written as DNA, the CDR3 is TGCAGTGCTAGTGCGGGGGGGAGCGACACCGGGGAGCTGTTTTTT.

This clone was seen a handful of times. The V and J genes are TRBV18 and TRBJ2-7; 9 nucleotides agree with TRBD2. The germline gives CDR1 KGHSH, CDR2 LQKENI. Losses at the gene ends were 3 bases for V and 5 bases for J; bases not matched to a gene: 5. The CDR3 runs to 14 residues. The DNA for the CDR3 is TGTGCCAGCTCACCGGGCGGGAGGGCCAACGAGCAGTACTTC. Amino acid sequence: CASSPGGRANEQYF.

The gene calls are TRBV24-1 and TRBJ2-3; D might be TRBD1 (6 bases). The CDR3 has 16 residues. The germline gives CDR1 KGHDR, CDR2 SFDVKD. Between the trimmed V and J ends, which lost 5 bases and 0 bases, there was a span of 14 bases. In nucleotides, the CDR3 is TGTGCCACCAGTGGCCACAGGGCGACTAGCACAGATACGCAGTATTTT. Residues: CATSGHRATSTDTQYF.

V gene TRBV28 combines with J gene TRBJ2-5; D is perhaps TRBD1 (5 bases). Trimming stripped 7 bases from V and 4 bases from J, with 16 bases between. The CDR3 has 14 residues. Germline V CDR1 and CDR2: MDHEN, SYDVKM. The CDR3 is CASTLSRAGETQYF. The CDR3 bases are TGTGCCAGCACCCTTAGCAGGGCCGGAGAGACCCAGTACTTC.

Written as DNA, the CDR3 is TGTGCCAGCGGGCCGGGGGAGACCCAGTACTTC. As protein: CASGPGETQYF. This rearrangement joins TRBV19 to TRBJ2-5; a weak D match, TRBD2 (5 bases). Trimming removed 9 bases at V and 5 bases at J, with 10 bases between. Germline V gives CDR1 LNHDA, CDR2 SQIVND (reference sequence). This CDR3 has 11 residues. Supplemented by reference TRBV19 and TRBJ2-5, the full variable domain reads DGGITQSPKYLFRKEGQNVTLSCEQNLNHDAMYWYRQDPGQGLRLIYYSQIVNDFQKGDIAEGYSVSREKKESFPLTVTSAQKNPTAFYLCASGPGETQYFGPGTRLLVL.

V is TRBV11-2 and J is TRBJ2-1; the match to TRBD1 covers 8 bases. The CDR3 loop spans 15 amino acids. The J segment lost 3 bases and the V segment lost 5 bases, leaving 6 bases of the junction unmatched. Per germline, CDR1 SGHAT and CDR2 FQNNGV. CDR3 amino acids: CASSDGTGNYNEQFF. Written as DNA, the CDR3 is TGTGCCAGCAGCGACGGGACAGGTAACTACAATGAGCAGTTCTTC.

The chain links TRBV5-1 to TRBJ2-7, with D unresolved. The CDR3 covers 12 residues. CDR1 SGHRS and CDR2 YFSETQ come from the germline V gene. Trimming stripped 0 bases from V and 3 bases from J, with 4 bases between. The DNA of the CDR3 is TGCGCCAGCAGCTTGGACAACTACGAGCAGTACTTC. This translates into CASSLDNYEQYF.

The V call is TRBV5-1, the J call TRBJ2-4, with D possibly being TRBD1 (5 bases). Trimming pared 0 bases from V and 6 bases from J, leaving 13 bases between. Germline V lookup: CDR1 SGHRS, CDR2 YFSETQ. The CDR3 loop spans 15 amino acids. CDR3: CASSLGTTTANIQYF. The CDR3 DNA reads as TGCGCCAGCAGCTTGGGAACCACGACAGCAAACATTCAGTACTTC.